This TCR beta chain appears in the sequencing data of a study of Ad26.COV2.S vaccination and SARS-CoV-2 variants. Study as a whole: Donor had been placed in the Ad26.COV2.S arm of the COV1001 trial. Ad26.COV2.S shots went into the muscle once or twice, 56 days apart.

With regard to this clone: Its antigen remains unknown.

Treatment described: some 19 received Ad26.COV2.S at low or high dose, single or two shots; several received placebo; per-sample allocation not given. Repertoires come from day 63 after the first vaccine or placebo injection. Profiled with immunoSEQ multiplex PCR; TCRdb holds only in-frame clones, not every one. This sample has 300,000 to 350,000 clones, with 86% found just once. Study-wide points: Higher spike-specific TCR breadth was found in vaccine recipients than in placebo recipients.

The TCR comes from a person aged 18-65 years who received the Ad26.COV2.S COVID-19 vaccine or a placebo. The sequences come from peripheral blood, collected in a trial of Ad26.COV2.S vaccine versus placebo.

This CDR3 reads CASSLAPSGAREQYF. DNA for the CDR3: TGTGCCAGCAGCTTAGCCCCCTCCGGGGCGCGAGAGCAGTACTTC. The V call is TRBV7-9, the J call TRBJ2-7; D assignment may be TRBD1 or TRBD2 (5 bases each). The CDR3 is 15 amino acids. Germline V gene lookup returns CDR1 SEHNR and CDR2 FQNEAQ (reference sequence). V lost 0 bases and J lost 7, with 16 bases in between.